The TCR beta chain under discussion was sequenced for a study of blood T cell repertoires in COVID-19. Study at large: Samples taken during acute and convalescent COVID-19 were collected in the United States, Italy and Spain. Sources were T cells, B-cell-depleted T cells, or PBMCs; the material itself was cDNA or gDNA.

The CDR3 runs 12 residues. Germline V CDR1 and CDR2: SQVTM, ANQGSEA. Trimming removed 7 bases from V and 4 bases from J; junction bases left unmatched: 4. This clone was counted a single time. Per the authors' pipeline: Amplified reference gene primers provided the basis for estimating nucleated cell counts. This table comes from immunoSEQ multiplex PCR, and its TCRdb copy is limited to in-frame clones, with some not included. The V and J calls and clone size were taken over from that table, and D and trimming were inferred from the DNA. The sample has over 30,000 clones, about 90% seen once. This TCR came from a man at least 80 years old with acute or convalescent COVID-19. V is TRBV29-1 and J is TRBJ1-1, with 9 bases fitting TRBD1. The sequenced material came from peripheral blood. CDR3 loop: CSAETGGTEAFF. For the CDR3, the DNA is TGCAGCGCCGAGACAGGGGGCACTGAAGCTTTCTTT.